This T cell receptor (beta chain) originates from a study of human T cells and chemical hapten exposure. As originally analysed: The median was around 89,000 TCRs per sample, ranging roughly 23,224 to 690,600. MiXCR was run by TCRdb on the RACE reads, yielding one entry per CDR3 protein. These V and J calls are TCRdb output, not the study's own analysis. The table records fewer than 500,000 distinct CDR3 sequences, roughly 4.8% of them present only once. V lost 5 bases to trimming and J lost 7 bases, with 14 bases between them. The CDR3 length is 14 residues. This clonotype was seen at least ten times. The sample's time point: patch test 1, 2 weeks after DPC sensitization. The sample's treatment: therapeutic diphenylcyclopropenone sensitization with weekly scalp DPC.

This specimen consisted of whole blood, obtained in connection with sensitization to the hapten diphenylcyclopropenone (DPC). The TCR sequence derives from a woman aged 50 to 65 with alopecia areata. Some clones in this sample may be carry-over from other donors' samples. The rearrangement uses TRBV12-3 or TRBV12-4 and TRBJ1-4; TRBD1 is a possible D gene (5 bases). DNA for the CDR3: TGTGCCAGCAGTCCGGGAGTTGGGGGTGAAAAACTGTTTTTT. Protein sequence: CASSPGVGGEKLFF.